The 2 T cell receptor beta chains in this list originate from one sample, sequenced in a study of blood T cell repertoires in COVID-19. The method was immunoSEQ multiplex PCR; TCRdb's version includes in-frame clones alone and lacks a portion of them. The top ten clones hold about 2.2% of a sample with hundreds of thousands of clones, approximately 86% of them seen once. Sequenced material: peripheral blood. The receptors originated from a woman in her twenties or thirties who had recovered from COVID-19.

V gene TRBV24-1 combines with J gene TRBJ2-5; 10 nucleotides line up with TRBD1. The ends lost 3 bases at V and 3 bases at J; junction bases unmatched: 3. CDR1 is KGHDR and CDR2 is SFDVKD in the germline V gene. The CDR3 is made up of 15 amino acids. CDR3 loop: CATSDRQGAKETQYF. CDR3 in DNA: TGTGCCACCAGTGATCGACAGGGGGCTAAAGAGACCCAGTACTTC.

This clone was detected only once. V usage is TRBV19 and J usage is TRBJ1-2; D is perhaps TRBD1 (5 bases). The CDR3 extends over 14 amino acids. Looked up from germline, CDR1 is LNHDA and CDR2 is SQIVND (reference sequence). Trimming removed 2 bases at V and 6 bases at J, with 13 bases between. This CDR3 reads CASSIWEDKHGYTF. CDR3 coding DNA: TGTGCCAGTAGTATATGGGAGGACAAACATGGCTACACCTTC.